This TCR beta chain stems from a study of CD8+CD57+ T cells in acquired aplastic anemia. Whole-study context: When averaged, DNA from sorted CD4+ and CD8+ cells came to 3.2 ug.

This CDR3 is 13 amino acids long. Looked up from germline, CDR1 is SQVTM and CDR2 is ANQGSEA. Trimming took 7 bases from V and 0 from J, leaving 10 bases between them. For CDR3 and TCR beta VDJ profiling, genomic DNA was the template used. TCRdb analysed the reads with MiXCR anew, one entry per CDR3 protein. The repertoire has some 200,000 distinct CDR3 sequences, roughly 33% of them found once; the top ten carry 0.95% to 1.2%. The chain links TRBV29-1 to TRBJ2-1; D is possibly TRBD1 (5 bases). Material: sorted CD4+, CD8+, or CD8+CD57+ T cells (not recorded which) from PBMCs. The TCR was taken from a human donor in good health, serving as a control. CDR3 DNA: TGCAGCGGGGGCAGGAGCTCCTACAATGAGCAGTTCTTC. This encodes CSGGRSSYNEQFF.